This entry describes one TCR beta chain. Its target is not known. This entry is derived from a study of T cell repertoires in cytomegalovirus infection. Turning to the study itself: Based on public TCR beta signatures, there were indications of CMV infection and of a matching HLA type. Study outcomes and limitations: The cumulative frequency of public TCR beta families identified carriers of CMV plus the relevant HLA.

The CDR3 extends over 15 amino acids. The V and J ends lost 5 bases and 4 bases respectively, with 17 bases between them. The germline gives CDR1 MNHNY, CDR2 SVGAGI (reference sequence). MiXCR was run by TCRdb on the reads, yielding one entry per CDR3 protein. The repertoire holds some 170,000 distinct CDR3 sequences, about 15% seen once, with around 27% in the top ten. The gene calls are TRBV6-6 and TRBJ1-2; D gene ambiguous. Material for sequencing was CD8+ T cells from PBMCs. This sequence originates from a human donor in good health (CMV status not recorded). Some clones in this sample may be carry-over from other donors' samples. The CDR3 DNA is TGTGCCAGCAGTCCCACGCTAGGAGGATCCTATGGCTACACCTTC. This sequence encodes CASSPTLGGSYGYTF.